This record looks at one T cell receptor beta chain sequence and its context. What it binds is unknown. The length of the CDR3 is 11 residues. Germline-derived CDR1 and CDR2 are SNHLY and FYNNEI. UMI-labeled 5' RACE yielded the TRB cDNA libraries. From the 5' RACE reads, TCRdb lists one entry per CDR3 protein and no DNA. This sample's table has approximately 66,000 distinct CDR3 sequences. The data belong to a study of CXCR3-negative and CXCR3-positive naive CD8 T cells. Study results and caveats: Because surface CD5 did not distinguish the naive subsets, TCR strength was inferred from TRB CDR3 properties. Relative to CXCR3-negative naive cells, CXCR3-positive naive cells had more hydrophobic TRB CDR3s.

This sequence was found in a human donor in good health. Some clones in this sample may be carry-over from other donors' samples. Sequencing was done on a sample of naive CXCR3- CD8+ T cells from blood. Subset of the sample: CD45RO-CCR7+CD27+CD95- naive CD8+ T cells lacking CXCR3 (TNR3-). The J gene is TRBJ1-2, the V gene TRBV2; TCRdb returns TRBD1, unconfirmable since there is no DNA. The CDR3 is CASGDSYGYTF.